This T cell receptor (beta chain) was obtained from a study of blood T cell repertoires in COVID-19 (dated by TCRdb to the early 2020s). A note on the overall study: Samples from collaborators originated in the United States, Italy and Spain and spanned both the acute and convalescent phases of COVID-19. The material from the prospective study consisted of cDNA or gDNA derived from T cells, B-cell-depleted T cells, or PBMCs. The dataset comprised deeply sampled blood TCRbeta repertoires from subjects exposed to, actively infected with, or recovered from COVID-19. The repertoires were released in a freely available public database meant as a resource for research on the immune response to SARS-CoV-2. Samples came from the ongoing ImmuneRACE study (first 160 participants) plus 1,254 subjects from 6 global collaborators. Sample metadata almost always included a de-identified subject ID, COVID-19 status, age in years and sex. Where available, HLA class I and class II types were obtained from metadata supplied by the sample provider rather than from assay-based typing. The full study reports these points: The amount of clinical and demographic metadata varied by source and participant and was provided uncurated.

The CDR3, from cysteine to phenylalanine, totals 16 residues. The read is trimmed to its CDR3 DNA, 48 bases read in frame from base 1. Relative to germline, V is 0 bases shorter and J is 4 bases shorter, with 13 bases between their ends. The germline V gene yields MNHEY for CDR1 and SVGAGI for CDR2. TCRbeta CDR3 regions were amplified from genomic DNA using the immunoSEQ Assay, a bias-controlled multiplex PCR. The authors processed their data as follows. Nucleated cell counts per sample were estimated from amplification of reference gene primers within the assay. To quantify the absolute abundance of each unique TCRbeta CDR3 rearrangement, sequence reads were collapsed and filtered. For each sample, productive Simpson clonality was calculated by taking the square root of Simpson's diversity index across productive rearrangements. Imported from immuneACCESS, the table was reduced by TCRdb to in-frame sequences with V and J called. These copies leave out some clones; in studies compared against another copy, an unresolved V gene accounts for under half, and the cause of the remainder is not known. Clone size and the V and J calls come from that table; the DNA yielded D and trimming. The sample yields 210,000 or so clones; about 88% were counted once. Of the sample, about 6.8% is held by the ten largest clones.

For this clone: This clone's antigen is unknown. No base quality values were provided; no much bigger clone lies one nucleotide off.

A second Seattle source provided samples from volunteer blood donors who had recovered from COVID-19. Collaborating institutions collected whole blood in K2EDTA tubes following their own protocols. For TCRbeta analysis, collaborator samples were shipped as frozen whole blood, as isolated PBMCs, or as DNA extracted from either sample type. Source material: peripheral blood. The V and J segments used are TRBV6-5 and TRBJ1-5; perhaps TRBD1 is the D gene, with 5 bases matching. The clonotype originates from a woman in her 40s who had recovered from COVID-19. The DNA sequence is given as TGTGCCAGCAGTTACTCGTCCAGGGTAGGGAATCAGCCCCAGCATTTT. Its protein product is CASSYSSRVGNQPQHF.